This TCR beta chain was sequenced for a study of control samples from healthy donors and cancer patients. Generated by immunoSEQ multiplex PCR, the TCRdb table keeps only in-frame clones and is missing some. The sample lists some 44,000 clones, 70% to 75% seen once, with 15% to 20% in the top ten. CDR3 length: 18 amino acids. The J segment lost 0 bases and the V segment lost 5 bases, leaving 14 bases of the junction unmatched. In germline, CDR1 is LNHDA, CDR2 SQIVND (reference sequence). This TCR was sampled from a male donor with melanoma. This rearrangement joins TRBV19 to TRBJ1-2, with 8 positions matching TRBD1. What was sequenced was formalin-fixed, paraffin-embedded tissue. The chain's CDR3 is CASSPWQGTGQTNYGYTF. DNA of the CDR3: TGTGCCAGTAGTCCCTGGCAAGGGACAGGACAAACTAACTATGGCTACACCTTC.